This note documents a single T cell receptor (beta chain) sequence. Source study methods: The number of TCRs in each sample had a median of about 95,000 and spanned roughly 23,224 to 750,000. Using its own MiXCR run on the 5' RACE reads, TCRdb lists one record per CDR3 protein. The V and J calls reflect TCRdb's pipeline rather than the authors' work. The sample shows 130,000 or so distinct CDR3 sequences, about 4% of them seen only once. These data come from a study of human T cells and chemical hapten exposure. Extraction of total RNA was performed on unfractionated whole blood. The sequence derives from a female donor in good health.

CDR3 DNA sequence: TGTGCCAGCAGCTTCCCGGTGGTCCCGGGACAGTCCTCTGGAAACACCATATATTTT. Translating it yields CASSFPVVPGQSSGNTIYF. V gene TRBV7-9 combines with J gene TRBJ1-3; 7 bases fit TRBD1. This CDR3 has 19 amino acids. CDR1 and CDR2 from the germline V gene are SEHNR and FQNEAQ (reference sequence). The ends lost 3 bases at V and 0 bases at J; junction bases unmatched: 14.